This paragraph reports one TCR beta chain. Its antigen remains unidentified. Method: immunoSEQ multiplex PCR; TCRdb's copy keeps in-frame clones and lacks some. The sample contains just over 40,000 clones, 85% to 90% of which appear only once. This specimen comes from a study of lymphopenia after photon versus proton radiotherapy. Germline assignment: CDR1 GTSNPN and CDR2 SVGIG (reference sequence). CDR3 length: 13 amino acids. V dropped 5 bases and J dropped 2 bases, with 10 bases sitting between them. General study findings and limits: In patients who died, overall survival fell as post-nadir TCR diversity dropped more. After lymphocyte nadir, photon-treated repertoires showed oligoclonal expansion, especially CD8+ Temra. Relative stability marked proton patients; photon patients lost diversity and naive cells.

The sequenced sample was peripheral blood, obtained from a patient treated with proton-based radiotherapy. The sequence was obtained from a woman in her 70s with pancreatic cancer. Some clones in this sample may be carry-over from other donors' samples. The rearrangement uses TRBV30 and TRBJ1-3, with D unresolved. CDR3 in amino acids: CAWVISAGNTIYF. The CDR3 DNA follows: TGTGCCTGGGTTATTTCGGCTGGAAACACCATATATTTT.